Presented here are 13 T cell receptor beta chains from one specimen sequenced in a study of blood T cells in healthy people across ages. A sample-barcoded 5' primer and a J-beta primer mix were used in a second PCR of about 7 to 12 cycles. TCRdb passed the 5' RACE reads through MiXCR, listing each CDR3 protein once. This table holds about 1.5 million distinct CDR3 sequences, approximately 43% found once. Sample: blood. Receptor source: a woman under 30 in good health.

There are a few counts of this clonotype. The chain is built from TRBV5-1 and TRBJ1-1; D ambiguous. Germline V gene data show CDR1 as SGHRS and CDR2 as YFSETQ. The CDR3 runs to 13 residues. Trimming stripped 3 bases from V and 2 bases from J, with 8 bases between. The CDR3 coding sequence is TGCGCCAGCAGCTCCTCGGAAAACACTGAAGCTTTCTTT. Translating it yields CASSSSENTEAFF.

This clonotype was counted only a few times. V is TRBV7-2 and J is TRBJ2-5; the match to TRBD2 covers 7 bases. Losses at the gene ends were 1 base for V and 3 bases for J; bases not matched to a gene: 8. Germline values: CDR1 SGHTA, CDR2 FQGNSA. The CDR3 has 16 residues. This chain's CDR3 is CASSLVKASGKETQYF. In DNA, the CDR3 is TGTGCCAGCAGCTTAGTAAAGGCTAGCGGTAAAGAGACCCAGTACTTC.

The V call is TRBV6-2 or TRBV6-3, the J call TRBJ2-1; TRBD2 is a possible D gene (5 bases). The V gene's germline CDR1 is MNHEY and CDR2 SVGEGT. V lost 2 bases and J 0 bases, leaving 8 bases between the germline ends. CDR3 size: 15 residues. CDR3 nucleotides: TGTGCCAGCAGTTACGTCGGGATCTCCTACAATGAGCAGTTCTTC. It specifies CASSYVGISYNEQFF.

CDR3 nucleotide sequence: TGTGCCAGCAGTTACGGGTGGGTGCGGGAGACTACTCGGTCCGACCAAGAGACCCAGTACTTC. It yields the protein CASSYGWVRETTRSDQETQYF. V is TRBV6-2 or TRBV6-3 and J is TRBJ2-5; 7 bases align to TRBD2. CDR1 and CDR2 (germline): MNHEY, SVGEGT. J gave up 0 bases and V 2 bases, and 21 bases lay outside the gene matches. The CDR3 extends over 21 amino acids.

The CDR3 region is CASSLSAGVRNSPLHF. The CDR3 DNA sequence: TGTGCCAGCAGCTTAAGCGCGGGGGTGAGGAATTCACCCCTCCACTTT. The genes are TRBV7-2 and TRBJ1-6; D perhaps matches TRBD1 (5 bases). This CDR3 contains 16 residues. The V gene lost 2 bases and the J gene lost 7 bases, with 15 bases spanning the gap. CDR1 is SGHTA, CDR2 FQGNSA, per germline.

The chain couples TRBV28 to TRBJ2-3, with 14 nucleotides matching TRBD2. The V and J ends lost 6 bases and 5 bases, in that order; junction bases with no gene match: 10. The germline V gene encodes CDR1 MDHEN and CDR2 SYDVKM. This CDR3 spans 17 amino acids. As DNA, the CDR3 is TGTGCCAGCAGCATAGGGACTAGCGGGAGTCCGAGAGATACGCAGTATTTT. It codes for CASSIGTSGSPRDTQYF.

This clonotype came up many times. V is TRBV18 and J is TRBJ1-5; the D gene is possibly TRBD1 (6 bases). The V gene's germline CDR1 is KGHSH and CDR2 LQKENI. The CDR3 is 13 amino acids. V lost 8 bases, J lost 2 bases, and 10 bases lay in between. As DNA, the CDR3 is TGTGCCAGCAGTCCAGGGGGCAATCAGCCCCAGCATTTT. This encodes CASSPGGNQPQHF. Filled out from reference TRBV18 and TRBJ1-5, the complete variable domain reads NAGVMQNPRHLVRRRGQEARLRCSPMKGHSHVYWYRQLPEEGLKFMVYLQKENIIDESGMPKERFSAEFPKEGPSILRIQQVVRGDSAAYFCASSPGGNQPQHFGDGTRLSIL.

The chain carries TRBV3-1 and TRBJ1-1; D unclear. CDR3 length: 13 residues. With 0 bases removed from V and 8 bases from J, the gap between germline ends came to 10 bases. Germline assignment: CDR1 LGHDT and CDR2 YNNKEL (reference sequence). The CDR3 nucleotides are TGTGCCAGCAGCCAAGATTTTTTAATGGAAGCTTTCTTT. Protein: CASSQDFLMEAFF.

On this clonotype itself: Since a much larger clone is just one base distant, this may be a read error. The chain is built from TRBV27 and TRBJ2-7, with D possibly matching TRBD1 (5 bases). Trimming cost V 6 bases and J 4 bases, with 19 bases left between them. Germline lookup yields CDR1 MNHEY and CDR2 SMNVEV (reference sequence). The CDR3 contains 15 residues. The CDR3 sequence: CASSLRQPSRYEQYF. The CDR3 coding sequence is TGTGCCAGCAGCTTGAGACAGCCGTCGCGGTACGAGCAGTACTTC.

This clonotype was detected only a few times. This chain connects TRBV7-9 to TRBJ2-3, with D unresolved. Germline lookup yields CDR1 SEHNR and CDR2 FQNEAQ (reference sequence). CDR3 length equals 16 residues. Between the trimmed V and J ends, which lost 3 bases and 0 bases, there was a span of 13 bases. The CDR3 DNA follows: TGTGCCAGCAGCTTCTCCCTCGAACCTAGCACAGATACGCAGTATTTT. It codes for CASSFSLEPSTDTQYF.

V and J are TRBV20-1 and TRBJ2-5; the D gene is possibly TRBD1 (5 bases). Germline loops: CDR1 DFQATT, CDR2 SNEGSKA (reference sequence). This CDR3 region has 15 residues. V gave up 0 bases and J gave up 11 bases, with 22 bases separating them. The CDR3 is CSARDHRGNYNEQYF. CDR3 in DNA: TGCAGTGCTAGAGATCATAGGGGAAACTACAATGAGCAGTACTTC.

The V and J genes are TRBV2 and TRBJ1-1, with 8 bases that match TRBD1. V shed 4 bases, J shed 0 bases, and the junction held 7 bases outside the gene matches. Looked up from germline, CDR1 is SNHLY and CDR2 is FYNNEI. The CDR3 consists of 16 residues. CDR3 sequence reads: CASSVGQGGVNTEAFF. The CDR3, as DNA: TGTGCCAGCAGTGTTGGACAGGGTGGGGTGAACACTGAAGCTTTCTTT. Looking up the rest from reference TRBV2 and TRBJ1-1 gives the full variable domain: EPEVTQTPSHQVTQMGQEVILRCVPISNHLYFYWYRQILGQKVEFLVSFYNNEISEKSEIFDDQFSVERPDGSNFTLKIRSTKLEDSAMYFCASSVGQGGVNTEAFFGQGTRLTVV.

The chain is built from TRBV4-1 and TRBJ2-1; 7 positions match TRBD1. This CDR3 has 15 amino acids. V shed 4 bases and J 5 bases; nucleotides not matched to a gene: 8. Germline values: CDR1 MGHRA, CDR2 YSYEKL. The CDR3 protein is CASSPARGKDNEQFF. The DNA of the CDR3 is TGCGCCAGCAGCCCAGCCAGGGGGAAAGACAATGAGCAGTTCTTC.